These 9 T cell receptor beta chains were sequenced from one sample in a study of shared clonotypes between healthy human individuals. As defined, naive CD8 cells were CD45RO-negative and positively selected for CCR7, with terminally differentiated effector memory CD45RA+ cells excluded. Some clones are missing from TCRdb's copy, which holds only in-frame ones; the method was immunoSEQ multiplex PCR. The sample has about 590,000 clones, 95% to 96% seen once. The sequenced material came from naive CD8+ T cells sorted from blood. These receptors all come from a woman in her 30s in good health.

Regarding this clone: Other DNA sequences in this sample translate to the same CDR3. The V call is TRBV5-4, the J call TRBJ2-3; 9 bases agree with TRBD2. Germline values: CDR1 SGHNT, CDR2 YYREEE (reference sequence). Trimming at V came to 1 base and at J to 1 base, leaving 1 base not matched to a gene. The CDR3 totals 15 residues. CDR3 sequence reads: CASSLRLAGTDTQYF. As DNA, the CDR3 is TGTGCCAGCAGCTTGAGACTAGCGGGCACAGATACGCAGTATTTT.

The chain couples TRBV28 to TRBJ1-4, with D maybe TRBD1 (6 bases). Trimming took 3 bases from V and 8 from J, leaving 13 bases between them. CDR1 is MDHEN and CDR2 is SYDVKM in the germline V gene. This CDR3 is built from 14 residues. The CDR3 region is CASSLLQGGEKLFF. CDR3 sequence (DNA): TGTGCCAGCAGTTTGTTACAGGGCGGGGAAAAACTGTTTTTT. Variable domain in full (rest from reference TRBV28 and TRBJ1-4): DVKVTQSSRYLVKRTGEKVFLECVQDMDHENMFWYRQDPGLGLRLIYFSYDVKMKEKGDIPEGYSVSREKKERFSLILESASTNQTSMYLCASSLLQGGEKLFFGSGTQLSVL.

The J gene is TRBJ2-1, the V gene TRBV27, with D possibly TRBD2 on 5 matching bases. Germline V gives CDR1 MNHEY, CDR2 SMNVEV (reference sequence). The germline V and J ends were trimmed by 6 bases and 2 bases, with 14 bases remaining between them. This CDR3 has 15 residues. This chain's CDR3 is CASSPIGVTYNEQFF. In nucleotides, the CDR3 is TGTGCCAGCAGCCCCATCGGGGTAACCTACAATGAGCAGTTCTTC.

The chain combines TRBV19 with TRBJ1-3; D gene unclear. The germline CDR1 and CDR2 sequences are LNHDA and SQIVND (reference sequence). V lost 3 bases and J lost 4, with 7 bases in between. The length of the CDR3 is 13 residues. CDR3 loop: CASSISPGNTIYF. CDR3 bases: TGTGCCAGTAGTATCTCCCCAGGAAACACCATATATTTT.

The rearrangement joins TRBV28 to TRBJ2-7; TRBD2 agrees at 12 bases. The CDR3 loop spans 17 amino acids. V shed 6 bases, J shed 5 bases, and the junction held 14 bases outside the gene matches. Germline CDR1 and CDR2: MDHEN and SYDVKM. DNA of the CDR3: TGTGCCAGCAGCACTTCGGTACTAGCGGGAGGTCCCCACGAGCAGTACTTC. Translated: CASSTSVLAGGPHEQYF.

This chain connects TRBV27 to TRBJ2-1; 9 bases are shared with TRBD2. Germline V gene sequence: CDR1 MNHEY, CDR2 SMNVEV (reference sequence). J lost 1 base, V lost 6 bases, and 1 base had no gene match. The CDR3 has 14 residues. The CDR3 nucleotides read TGTGCCAGCAGGACTAGCGGTTCCTACAATGAGCAGTTCTTC. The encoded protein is CASRTSGSYNEQFF.

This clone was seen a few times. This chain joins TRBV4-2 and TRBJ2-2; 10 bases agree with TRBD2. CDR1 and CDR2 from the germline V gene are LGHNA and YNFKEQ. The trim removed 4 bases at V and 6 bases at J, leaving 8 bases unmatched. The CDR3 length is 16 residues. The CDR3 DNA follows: TGTGCCAGCAGCCCGGAGCTAGCGGGAGTCCCCGGGGAGCTGTTTTTT. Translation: CASSPELAGVPGELFF.

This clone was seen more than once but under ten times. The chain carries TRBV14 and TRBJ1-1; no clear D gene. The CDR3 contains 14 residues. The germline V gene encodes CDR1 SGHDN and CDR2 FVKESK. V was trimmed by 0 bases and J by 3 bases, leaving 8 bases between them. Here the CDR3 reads CASSQEGWDTEAFF. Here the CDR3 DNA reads TGTGCCAGCAGCCAAGAGGGTTGGGACACTGAAGCTTTCTTT.

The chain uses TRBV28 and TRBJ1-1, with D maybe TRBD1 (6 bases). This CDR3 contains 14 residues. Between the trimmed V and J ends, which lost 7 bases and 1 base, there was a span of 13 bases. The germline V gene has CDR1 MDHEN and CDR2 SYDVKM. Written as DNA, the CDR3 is TGTGCCAGCACACAGGGCACTTCGAACACTGAAGCTTTCTTT. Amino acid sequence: CASTQGTSNTEAFF.